This T cell receptor beta chain was sequenced for a study of response to subunit inactivated influenza vaccine. This clonotype was seen more than once but under ten times. One entry per CDR3 protein results from TCRdb running MiXCR on the RT-PCR reads. Among roughly 780,000 distinct CDR3 sequences, about 18% were seen once, and the ten largest hold under 13%. This CDR3 region has 15 residues. Per the germline V gene, CDR1 is MNHEY and CDR2 is SVGAGI. Trimming took 2 bases from V and 5 from J; bases not matched to a gene: 5. J is TRBJ1-1 and V is TRBV6-5, with 10 bases identical to TRBD1. The sample in question was PBMCs from blood, obtained 4 to 6 days after vaccination. The clonotype was recovered from a man aged 50-59 years who received an inactivated influenza vaccine. The CDR3: CASSYTGTGETEAFF. The CDR3 coding sequence is TGTGCCAGCAGTTACACCGGGACAGGGGAGACTGAAGCTTTCTTT.